This T cell receptor (beta chain) was recorded in a study of CXCR3-negative and CXCR3-positive naive CD8 T cells. The overall study: Sequencing yielded 140 million or so TRB reads, roughly 1.5 +/- 0.3 million per library. Study-wide findings and caveats: CXCR3-positive naive cells had more hydrophobic TRB CDR3s than CXCR3-negative naive cells. Comparison of naive CXCR3-negative and CXCR3-positive cells revealed similar TRBV-TRBJ usage, while memory cells differed.

A remark on this clonotype: Its antigen is as yet unknown.

The germline V gene encodes CDR1 ENHRY and CDR2 SYGVKD. This CDR3 has 16 residues. 5' RACE that incorporated UMI labels was used to prepare the TRB cDNA libraries. TCRdb re-called the 5' RACE reads; one entry per CDR3 protein, DNA not given. The sample totals tens of thousands of distinct CDR3 sequences; its top ten clones hold 0.82%. The authors gated naive CD8+ T cells as CD45RO-CCR7+CD27+CD95-. The chain uses TRBV10-3 and TRBJ2-1. The specimen was naive CXCR3+ CD8+ T cells from blood. Subset denoted: CD45RO-CCR7+CD27+CD95- naive CD8+ T cells expressing CXCR3 (TNR3+). This receptor was identified in a human donor in good health. Some clones in this sample may be carry-over from other donors' samples. The CDR3 loop reads CGISESGGSSYNEQFF.